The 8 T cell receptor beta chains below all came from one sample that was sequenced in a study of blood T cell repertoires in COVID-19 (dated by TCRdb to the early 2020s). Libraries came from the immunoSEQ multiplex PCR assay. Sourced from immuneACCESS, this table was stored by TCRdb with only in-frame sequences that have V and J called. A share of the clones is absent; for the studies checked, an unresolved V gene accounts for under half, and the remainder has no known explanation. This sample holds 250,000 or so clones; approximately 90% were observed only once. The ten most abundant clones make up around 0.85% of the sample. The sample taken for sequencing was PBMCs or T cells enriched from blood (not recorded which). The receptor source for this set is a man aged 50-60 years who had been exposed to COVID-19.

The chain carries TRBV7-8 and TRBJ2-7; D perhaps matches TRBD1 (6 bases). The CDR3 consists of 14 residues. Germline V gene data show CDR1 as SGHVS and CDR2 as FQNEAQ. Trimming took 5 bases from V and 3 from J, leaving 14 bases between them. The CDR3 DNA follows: TGTGCCAGCAGCGCCAACAGGGCAGTCTACGAGCAGTACGTC. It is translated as CASSANRAVYEQYV.

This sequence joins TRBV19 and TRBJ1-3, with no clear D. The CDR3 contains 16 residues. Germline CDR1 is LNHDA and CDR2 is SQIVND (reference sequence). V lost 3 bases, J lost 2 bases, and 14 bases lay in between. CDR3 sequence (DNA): TGTGCCAGTAGTATCTGGTCGGGGTATCCTGGAAACACCATATATTTT. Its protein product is CASSIWSGYPGNTIYF.

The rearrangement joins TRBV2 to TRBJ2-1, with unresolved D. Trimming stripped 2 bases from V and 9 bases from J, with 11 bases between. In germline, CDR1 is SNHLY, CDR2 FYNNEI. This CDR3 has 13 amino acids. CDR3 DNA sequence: TGTGCCAGCAGTGAATTGGCGACACCTGAGCAGTTCTTC. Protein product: CASSELATPEQFF.

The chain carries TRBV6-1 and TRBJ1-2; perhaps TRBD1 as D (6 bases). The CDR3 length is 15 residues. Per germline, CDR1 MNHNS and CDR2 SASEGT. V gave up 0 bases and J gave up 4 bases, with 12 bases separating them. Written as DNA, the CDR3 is TGTGCCAGCAGTGAAGCGCGGGGGGCTGGCTATGGCTACACCTTC. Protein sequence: CASSEARGAGYGYTF.

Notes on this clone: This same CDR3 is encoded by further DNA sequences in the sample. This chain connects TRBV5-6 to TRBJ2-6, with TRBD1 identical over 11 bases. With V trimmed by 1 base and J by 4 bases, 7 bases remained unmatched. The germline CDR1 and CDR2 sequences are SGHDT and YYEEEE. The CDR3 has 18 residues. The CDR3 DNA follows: TGTGCCAGCAGCTTGTGGGGGACAGGGGGGGCCGGGGCCAACGTCCTGACTTTC. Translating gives CASSLWGTGGAGANVLTF.

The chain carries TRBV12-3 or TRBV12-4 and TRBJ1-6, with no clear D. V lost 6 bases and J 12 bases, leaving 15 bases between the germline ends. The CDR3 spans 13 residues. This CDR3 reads CASSREARVPLHF. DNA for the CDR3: TGTGCCAGCAGCCGGGAAGCTAGGGTACCCCTCCACTTT.

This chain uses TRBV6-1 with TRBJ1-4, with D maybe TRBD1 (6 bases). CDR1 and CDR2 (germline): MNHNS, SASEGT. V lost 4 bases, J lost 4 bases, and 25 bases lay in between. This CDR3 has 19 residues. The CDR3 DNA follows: TGTGCCAGCAGTGGGGCCCTTACTGCGGACAGCCACCTTAATGAAAAACTGTTTTTT. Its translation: CASSGALTADSHLNEKLFF.

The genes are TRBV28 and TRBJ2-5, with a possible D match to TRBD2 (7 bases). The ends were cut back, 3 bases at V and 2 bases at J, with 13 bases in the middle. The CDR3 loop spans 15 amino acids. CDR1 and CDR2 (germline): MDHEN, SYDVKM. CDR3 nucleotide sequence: TGTGCCAGCAGTTTCCCACGGGGGGCTCAAGAGACCCAGTACTTC. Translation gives CASSFPRGAQETQYF. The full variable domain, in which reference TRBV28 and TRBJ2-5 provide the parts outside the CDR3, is DVKVTQSSRYLVKRTGEKVFLECVQDMDHENMFWYRQDPGLGLRLIYFSYDVKMKEKGDIPEGYSVSREKKERFSLILESASTNQTSMYLCASSFPRGAQETQYFGPGTRLLVL.